This T cell receptor beta chain was retrieved from a study of control samples from healthy donors and cancer patients. Produced via immunoSEQ multiplex PCR; TCRdb's table is partial and in-frame only. Among 100,000 to 150,000 clones listed, roughly 90% were seen once. The CDR3 has 15 amino acids. The trim removed 7 bases at V and 0 bases at J, leaving 6 bases unmatched. The germline V gene has CDR1 SGHTA and CDR2 FQGNSA. V is TRBV7-2 and J is TRBJ2-7; TRBD1 agrees at 10 bases. This receptor was obtained from a man aged 50 to 60 in good health. Sample: blood. The chain's CDR3 is CASTPWDRGSYEQYF. CDR3 bases: TGTGCCAGCACCCCGTGGGACAGGGGCTCCTACGAGCAGTACTTC.